These T cell receptor beta chains were read from a single sample in a study of blood T cell repertoires in COVID-19. Sequencing was performed with immunoSEQ multiplex PCR; in TCRdb, only in-frame clones are kept and a portion is missing. The data show tens of thousands of clones, around 79% seen once. The sequencing sample was made of peripheral blood. The receptors here all came from an elderly man with acute or convalescent COVID-19. Each CDR3 is given with its conserved first and last residue. The D gene is left open where the match is weak. Clone sizes are given selectively: once, few, many, or a class where the clone is expanded.

>TRBJ1-2|TRBV20-1|TRBD1|.
CSASIPNTGGYGYTF
TGCAGTGCTAGTATCCCTAATACAGGGGGCTATGGCTACACCTTC
>TRBJ1-5|TRBV7-2|.|.
CASSLRSGADSNQPQHF
TGTGCCAGCAGCTTAAGGTCTGGGGCAGATAGCAATCAGCCCCAGCATTTT
>TRBJ1-1|TRBV6-1|.|.
CASSEASAGDTEAFF
TGTGCCAGCAGTGAAGCTTCGGCGGGCGACACTGAAGCTTTCTTT
>TRBJ1-1|TRBV7-9|.|.
CASGRAMNTEAFF
TGTGCCAGCGGGAGGGCAATGAACACTGAAGCTTTCTTT
>TRBJ2-7|TRBV5-1|TRBD1|.
CASRWGGTGNYEQYF
TGCGCCAGCAGATGGGGCGGGACAGGAAACTACGAGCAGTACTTC
>TRBJ1-1|TRBV19|TRBD1|.
CASTPQGGPTEAFF
TGTGCCAGTACCCCCCAGGGGGGACCCACTGAAGCTTTCTTT
>TRBJ2-7|TRBV10-2|TRBD1|few
CASSDYRGAYEQYF
TGCGCCAGCAGTGATTACAGGGGAGCCTACGAGCAGTACTTC
>TRBJ2-3|TRBV5-1|TRBD2|.
CASSFSGVSTDTQYF
TGCGCCAGCAGCTTTAGCGGGGTGAGCACAGATACGCAGTATTTT
>TRBJ2-2|TRBV2|TRBD2|once
CASSARLAGSTGELFF
TGTGCCAGCAGTGCTAGACTAGCGGGGAGCACCGGGGAGCTGTTTTTT
>TRBJ2-3|TRBV7-9|.|.
CASSLVTPDTQYF
TGTGCCAGCAGCTTAGTAACACCAGATACGCAGTATTTT
>TRBJ2-1|TRBV30|.|.
CAWSVRGGPQEYNEQFF
TGTGCCTGGAGTGTGAGGGGGGGCCCCCAAGAGTACAATGAGCAGTTCTTC
>TRBJ1-1|TRBV27|.|.
CASSPLTRAITEAFF
TGTGCCAGCAGTCCACTGACCAGGGCGATCACTGAAGCTTTCTTT
>TRBJ1-1|TRBV2|.|.
CASKNSNTEAFF
TGTGCCAGCAAAAACAGCAACACTGAAGCTTTCTTT
>TRBJ2-7|TRBV3-1/TRBV3-2|.|.
CASSQVFHEQYF
TGTGCCAGCAGCCAAGTCTTCCACGAGCAGTACTTC
>TRBJ1-1|TRBV5-5|TRBD1|.
CASSGGTGRDTEAFF
TGTGCCAGCAGCGGAGGGACAGGGAGGGACACTGAAGCTTTCTTT
>TRBJ2-5|TRBV19|.|once
CASSIQGGETQYF
TGTGCCAGTAGTATACAGGGCGGTGAGACCCAGTACTTC
>TRBJ1-5|TRBV16|.|.
CASSQSGGNNQPQHF
TGTGCCAGCAGCCAATCGGGCGGGAATAATCAGCCCCAGCATTTT
>TRBJ1-2|TRBV5-1|.|once
CASSLAGDYGYTF
TGCGCCAGCAGCTTGGCAGGGGACTATGGCTACACCTTC
>TRBJ2-7|TRBV10-3|TRBD1|.
CAINGQGASYEQYF
TGTGCCATCAACGGACAGGGGGCCTCCTACGAGCAGTACTTC
>TRBJ2-5|TRBV7-2|.|.
CASSLMERIETQYF
TGTGCCAGCAGCTTAATGGAGAGGATTGAGACCCAGTACTTC
>TRBJ2-2|TRBV7-3|.|.
CASSLNQGATGELFF
TGTGCCAGCAGCTTAAATCAGGGTGCCACCGGGGAGCTGTTTTTT
>TRBJ2-3|TRBV5-1|TRBD2|once
CASRFLAGADTQYF
TGCGCCAGCAGATTCCTAGCGGGGGCAGATACGCAGTATTTT
>TRBJ2-5|TRBV9|.|.
CASSVDLGEGWETQYF
TGTGCCAGCAGCGTAGATCTAGGGGAAGGGTGGGAGACCCAGTACTTC
>TRBJ2-3|TRBV19|.|.
CASSDSRADTQYF
TGTGCCAGTAGTGACTCCAGGGCAGATACGCAGTATTTT
>TRBJ2-3|TRBV7-3|TRBD2|once
CASSPLTSGGADTQYF
TGTGCCAGCAGCCCCTTGACTAGCGGGGGGGCAGATACGCAGTATTTT
>TRBJ2-5|TRBV5-8|TRBD1|.
CASNSLVKRDREETQYF
TGTGCCAGCAACAGCTTAGTAAAAAGGGACAGAGAAGAGACCCAGTACTTC
>TRBJ1-3|TRBV5-1|.|.
CASSLAAGYSGNTIYF
TGCGCCAGCAGCTTGGCCGCAGGGTACTCTGGAAACACCATATATTTT
>TRBJ2-1|TRBV9|.|.
CASSQTYNEQFF
TGTGCCAGCAGCCAGACTTACAATGAGCAGTTCTTC
>TRBJ2-4|TRBV10-2|.|.
CASSGSGVQRLAKNIQYF
TGCGCCAGCAGTGGGTCAGGAGTACAAAGATTAGCCAAAAACATTCAGTACTTC
>TRBJ1-1|TRBV19|.|.
CASSMREGNTEAFF
TGTGCCAGTAGTATGAGGGAGGGGAACACTGAAGCTTTCTTT
>TRBJ1-2|TRBV27|.|.
CASSFGGAGYTF
TGTGCCAGCAGTTTTGGGGGCGCTGGCTACACCTTC
>TRBJ1-2|TRBV6-5|.|.
CASWEQGDYGYTF
TGTGCCAGCTGGGAACAGGGAGACTATGGCTACACCTTC
>TRBJ2-3|TRBV14|TRBD2|.
CASSHGLAGVTDTQYF
TGTGCCAGCAGCCACGGACTAGCGGGGGTCACAGATACGCAGTATTTT
>TRBJ2-1|TRBV11-2|TRBD2|.
CASSLELAGGLKTGEQFF
TGTGCCAGCAGCTTAGAACTAGCGGGGGGGCTAAAGACGGGTGAGCAGTTCTTC
>TRBJ1-1|TRBV7-8|TRBD1|.
CASSLGSRGTPMNTEAFF
TGTGCCAGCAGCTTAGGCTCCAGGGGGACACCCATGAACACTGAAGCTTTCTTT
>TRBJ2-1|TRBV7-3|TRBD2|.
CASSLTGRGEQFF
TGTGCCAGCAGCTTAACTGGGAGGGGCGAGCAGTTCTTC
>TRBJ2-3|TRBV6-5|TRBD1|.
CASRRDRGENTQYF
TGTGCCAGCAGGCGGGACAGGGGGGAGAATACGCAGTATTTT
>TRBJ2-2|TRBV5-1|.|.
CASSLVAGELFF
TGCGCCAGCAGCTTGGTCGCCGGGGAGCTGTTTTTT
>TRBJ2-1|TRBV20-1|.|.
CSAPKHNEQFF
TGCAGTGCTCCAAAGCACAATGAGCAGTTCTTC
>TRBJ1-1|TRBV19|.|few
CASTRRNSPNTEAFF
TGTGCCAGTACTCGTAGGAACAGCCCGAACACTGAAGCTTTCTTT
>TRBJ2-1|TRBV2|TRBD2|.
CASSRTSGGEQFF
TGTGCCAGCAGTCGGACTAGCGGGGGGGAGCAGTTCTTC
>TRBJ2-7|TRBV5-6|TRBD1|.
CASSWAGQGEYEQYF
TGTGCCAGCAGCTGGGCGGGACAGGGGGAATACGAGCAGTACTTC
>TRBJ2-3|TRBV10-2|TRBD2|.
CASSITSGGTGTQYF
TGCGCCAGCAGTATTACTAGCGGGGGAACTGGTACGCAGTATTTT
>TRBJ1-1|TRBV30|TRBD1|.
CAWGTARTEAFF
TGTGCCTGGGGGACAGCTCGTACTGAAGCTTTCTTT
>TRBJ2-3|TRBV19|TRBD2|.
CASSNLNSGGAGYF
TGTGCCAGTAGTAACCTCAATAGCGGGGGGGCCGGGTATTTT
>TRBJ1-1|TRBV5-1|TRBD1|.
CASSLAGGLRNTEAFF
TGCGCCAGCAGCTTGGCAGGGGGGTTGAGGAACACTGAAGCTTTCTTT
>TRBJ2-5|TRBV29-1|.|.
CSVGGGLRETQYF
TGCAGCGTTGGCGGGGGCCTAAGGGAGACCCAGTACTTC
>TRBJ2-3|TRBV6-1|TRBD2|.
CASSDQSGGADTQYF
TGTGCCAGCAGTGACCAAAGCGGGGGGGCAGATACGCAGTATTTT
>TRBJ2-1|TRBV5-4|TRBD1|.
CASSLGGDRGSYNEQFF
TGTGCCAGCAGCTTGGGGGGGGACAGGGGATCCTACAATGAGCAGTTCTTC
>TRBJ2-1|TRBV6-5|.|.
CASSPGTRLINEQFF
TGTGCCAGCAGCCCCGGGACAAGACTTATCAATGAGCAGTTCTTC
>TRBJ2-7|TRBV5-1|.|.
CASSQNRASYEQYF
TGCGCCAGCAGCCAGAACAGGGCCTCCTACGAGCAGTACTTC
>TRBJ1-5|TRBV4-1|.|few
CASSQEARGYSQPQHF
TGCGCCAGCAGCCAAGAGGCCAGGGGCTATAGTCAGCCCCAGCATTTT
>TRBJ2-7|TRBV2|TRBD1|.
CASRPGQGSYEQYF
TGTGCCAGCAGACCGGGACAGGGTTCCTACGAGCAGTACTTC
>TRBJ1-1|TRBV27|TRBD1|.
CASTLQGAEAFF
TGTGCCAGCACCCTACAGGGGGCTGAAGCTTTCTTT